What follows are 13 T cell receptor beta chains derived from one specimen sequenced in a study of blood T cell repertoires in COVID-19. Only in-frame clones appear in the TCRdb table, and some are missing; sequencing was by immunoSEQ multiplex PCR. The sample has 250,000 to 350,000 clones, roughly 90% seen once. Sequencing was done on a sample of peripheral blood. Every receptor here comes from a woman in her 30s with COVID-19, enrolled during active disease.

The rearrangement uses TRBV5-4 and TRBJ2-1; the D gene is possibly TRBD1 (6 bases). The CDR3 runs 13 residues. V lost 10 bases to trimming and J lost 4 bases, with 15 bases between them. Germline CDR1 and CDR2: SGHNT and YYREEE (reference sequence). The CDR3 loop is CASAEDSYNEQFF. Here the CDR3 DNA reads TGTGCCTCAGCGGAGGACAGTTACAATGAGCAGTTCTTC. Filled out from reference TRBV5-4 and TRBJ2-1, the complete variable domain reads ETGVTQSPTHLIKTRGQQVTLRCSSQSGHNTVSWYQQALGQGPQFIFQYYREEENGRGNFPPRFSGLQFPNYSSELNVNALELDDSALYLCASAEDSYNEQFFGPGTRLTVL.

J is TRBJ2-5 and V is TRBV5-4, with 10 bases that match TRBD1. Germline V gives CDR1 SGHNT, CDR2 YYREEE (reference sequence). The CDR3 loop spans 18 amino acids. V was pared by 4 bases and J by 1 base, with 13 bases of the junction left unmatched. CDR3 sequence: CASSPGTGAIHFQETQYF. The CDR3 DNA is TGTGCCAGCAGCCCGGGGACAGGGGCCATACATTTCCAAGAGACCCAGTACTTC.

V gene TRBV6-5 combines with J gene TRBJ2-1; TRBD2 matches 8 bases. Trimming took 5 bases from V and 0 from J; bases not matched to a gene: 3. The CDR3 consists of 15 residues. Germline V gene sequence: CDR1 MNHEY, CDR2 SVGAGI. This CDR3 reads CASSKLADSYNEQFF. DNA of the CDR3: TGTGCCAGCAGTAAACTAGCGGACTCCTACAATGAGCAGTTCTTC.

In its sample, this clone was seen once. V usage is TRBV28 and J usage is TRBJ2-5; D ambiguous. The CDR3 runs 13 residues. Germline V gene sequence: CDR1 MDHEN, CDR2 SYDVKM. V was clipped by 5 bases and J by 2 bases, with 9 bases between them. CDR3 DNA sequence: TGTGCCAGCAGTGGCAGGTTTCAAGAGACCCAGTACTTC. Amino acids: CASSGRFQETQYF.

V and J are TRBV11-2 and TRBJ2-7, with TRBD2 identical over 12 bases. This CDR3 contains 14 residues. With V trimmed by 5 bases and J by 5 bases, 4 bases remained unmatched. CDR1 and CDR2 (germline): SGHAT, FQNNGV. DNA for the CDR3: TGTGCCAGCAGCCCTAGCGGGAGGGCCAACGAGCAGTACTTC. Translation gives CASSPSGRANEQYF.

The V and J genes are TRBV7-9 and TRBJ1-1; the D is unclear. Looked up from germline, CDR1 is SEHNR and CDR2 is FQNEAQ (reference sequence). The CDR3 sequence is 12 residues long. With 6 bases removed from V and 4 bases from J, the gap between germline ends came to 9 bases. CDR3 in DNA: TGTGCCAGCAGGAGGGTGGGCACTGAAGCTTTCTTT. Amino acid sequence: CASRRVGTEAFF.

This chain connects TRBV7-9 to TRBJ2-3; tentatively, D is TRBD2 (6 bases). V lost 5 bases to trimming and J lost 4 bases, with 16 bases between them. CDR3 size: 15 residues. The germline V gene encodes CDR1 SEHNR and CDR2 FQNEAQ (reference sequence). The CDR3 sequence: CASSRRTEGPDTQYF. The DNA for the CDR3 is TGTGCCAGCAGCCGCCGGACGGAGGGTCCAGATACGCAGTATTTT.

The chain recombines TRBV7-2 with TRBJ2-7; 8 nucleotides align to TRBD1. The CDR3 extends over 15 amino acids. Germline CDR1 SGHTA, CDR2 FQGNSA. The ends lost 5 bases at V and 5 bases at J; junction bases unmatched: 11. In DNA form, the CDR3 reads TGTGCCAGCAGCCTAGTAGGGACAGGATGGGACGAGCAGTACTTC. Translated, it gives CASSLVGTGWDEQYF.

The CDR3 is CASSVGGYTEAFF. The CDR3 DNA reads as TGTGCCAGCAGCGTCGGCGGGTACACTGAAGCTTTCTTT. The chain carries TRBV9 and TRBJ1-1; D gene uncertain. The V and J ends lost 2 bases and 3 bases respectively, with 8 bases between them. This CDR3 has 13 amino acids. Germline V gene sequence: CDR1 SGDLS, CDR2 YYNGEE.

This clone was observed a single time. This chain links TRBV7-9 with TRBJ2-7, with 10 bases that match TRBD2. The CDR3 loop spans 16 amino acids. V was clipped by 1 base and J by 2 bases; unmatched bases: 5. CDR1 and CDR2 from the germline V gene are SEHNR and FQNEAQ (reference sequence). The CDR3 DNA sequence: TGTGCCAGCAGCTTAGGGCTAGCGGGAGATACCTACGAGCAGTACTTC. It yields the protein CASSLGLAGDTYEQYF.

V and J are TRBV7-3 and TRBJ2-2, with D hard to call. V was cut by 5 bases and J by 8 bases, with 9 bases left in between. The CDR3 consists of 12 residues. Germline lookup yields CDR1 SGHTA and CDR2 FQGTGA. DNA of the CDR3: TGTGCCAGCAGCCCCCACAGAGGGGAGCTGTTTTTT. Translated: CASSPHRGELFF.

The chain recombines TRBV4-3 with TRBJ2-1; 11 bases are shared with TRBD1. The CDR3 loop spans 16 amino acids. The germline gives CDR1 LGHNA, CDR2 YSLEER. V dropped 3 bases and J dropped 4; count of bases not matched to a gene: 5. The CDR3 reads CASSHLGQGAYNEQFF. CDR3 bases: TGCGCCAGCAGCCATCTAGGACAGGGGGCTTACAATGAGCAGTTCTTC.

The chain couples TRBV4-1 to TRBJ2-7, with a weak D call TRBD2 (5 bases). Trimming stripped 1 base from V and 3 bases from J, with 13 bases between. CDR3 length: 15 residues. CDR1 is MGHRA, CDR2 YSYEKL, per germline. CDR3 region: CASSQGVRAGYEQYF. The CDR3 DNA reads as TGCGCCAGCAGCCAAGGGGTGAGGGCCGGCTACGAGCAGTACTTC.